The 24 T cell receptor beta chains reported below all come from one sample, sequenced in a study of T-cell memory formation after mild COVID-19. TCRdb redid the calling of the 5' RACE reads with MiXCR, one entry per CDR3 protein. The sample includes approximately 250,000 distinct CDR3 sequences, 16% of them seen just once. Sequences were obtained from PBMCs or a T cell subset sorted from them (not recorded which). The receptors shown here come from a man younger than 35 who had mild COVID-19 (a few samples of this study predate the infection). Cell type and time point are not known.

The chain is built from TRBV29-1 and TRBJ2-2; a weak D match, TRBD1 (5 bases). Between the trimmed V and J ends, which lost 6 bases and 6 bases, there was a span of 17 bases. Germline V gives CDR1 SQVTM, CDR2 ANQGSEA. The CDR3 spans 14 residues. CDR3 coding DNA: TGCAGCGTCACAACTCAGGGAATTCCCGGGGAGCTGTTTTTT. Residues: CSVTTQGIPGELFF.

This chain joins TRBV11-2 and TRBJ2-3; a weak D match, TRBD1 (7 bases). The CDR3 is 15 residues long. Germline V gene lookup returns CDR1 SGHAT and CDR2 FQNNGV. Trimming shortened V by 2 bases and J by 4 bases, and 13 bases separated the two germline ends. CDR3 nucleotide sequence: TGTGCCAGCAGCTTAATTACAGGGGAGGCAGATACGCAGTATTTT. It specifies CASSLITGEADTQYF.

This clonotype was detected only a few times. The CDR3 loop reads CASSVESQRGTQYF. The CDR3 DNA reads TGTGCCAGCAGCGTAGAAAGTCAGAGGGGGACCCAGTACTTC. This chain links TRBV9 with TRBJ2-5, with D tentatively TRBD1 or TRBD2 (5 bases each). The CDR3 has 14 amino acids. Trimming stripped 0 bases from V and 7 bases from J, with 13 bases between. CDR1 SGDLS and CDR2 YYNGEE come from the germline V gene.

Concerning this clonotype: Relative to the germline gene, one junction end is altered; a read error may explain this. The chain is built from TRBV4-1 and TRBJ2-7, with 8 bases matching TRBD2. CDR3 size: 13 residues. The germline V gene encodes CDR1 MGHRA and CDR2 YSYEKL. CDR3 amino acids: CASSQESGGEQHF. The CDR3 coding sequence is TGCGCCAGCAGCCAAGAGTCCGGGGGGGAGCAGCACTTC.

The rearrangement uses TRBV4-2 and TRBJ1-1; D uncertain. The germline CDR1 and CDR2 sequences are LGHNA and YNFKEQ. The CDR3 sequence is 13 residues long. Trimming took off 1 base at V and 4 bases at J, with 7 bases between the two ends. This chain's CDR3 is CASSQGALTEAFF. Written as DNA, the CDR3 is TGTGCCAGCAGCCAAGGGGCCCTCACTGAAGCTTTCTTT.

CDR3 loop: CASSFSGQDYGYTF. The CDR3 DNA follows: TGCGCCAGCAGCTTCTCGGGGCAGGACTATGGCTACACCTTC. V and J are TRBV5-1 and TRBJ1-2, with a possible D match to TRBD1 (5 bases). The V and J ends lost 2 bases and 3 bases respectively, with 11 bases between them. Germline V gene lookup returns CDR1 SGHRS and CDR2 YFSETQ. This CDR3 is 14 amino acids long.

The gene calls are TRBV5-4 and TRBJ1-2; D might be TRBD1 (5 bases). CDR1 is SGHNT and CDR2 is YYREEE in the germline V gene (reference sequence). CDR3 length: 13 amino acids. Between the trimmed V and J ends, which lost 4 bases and 7 bases, there was a span of 14 bases. CDR3: CASSPQTATGYTF. In DNA, the CDR3 is TGTGCCAGCAGCCCCCAGACAGCGACTGGCTACACCTTC.

This clonotype was seen only a few times. CDR3: CASSPSEEYGYTF. CDR3 coding DNA: TGTGCCAGCTCACCGTCAGAGGAGTATGGCTACACCTTC. The V gene is TRBV18, the J gene TRBJ1-2; no firm D call. The CDR3 totals 13 residues. In germline, CDR1 is KGHSH, CDR2 LQKENI. Trimming left V 3 bases short and J 5 bases short, with 10 bases between.

The rearrangement joins TRBV2 to TRBJ2-3, with TRBD2 matching 8 bases. CDR3 length: 13 amino acids. Trimming cost V 10 bases and J 4 bases; bases outside gene matches: 7. Germline CDR1 SNHLY, CDR2 FYNNEI. CDR3 nucleotides: TGTGCCAACCAGCGGGGGTGGGCAGATACGCAGTATTTT. Its translation: CANQRGWADTQYF.

The gene calls are TRBV12-3 or TRBV12-4 and TRBJ2-2; 10 bases are shared with TRBD1. The CDR3 length is 16 residues. J lost 5 bases, V lost 5 bases, and 8 bases had no gene match. The CDR3, as DNA: TGTGCCAGCAGTCCGACCGGGACAGGGGAAACCGGGGAGCTGTTTTTT. Its protein is CASSPTGTGETGELFF.

V usage is TRBV7-2 and J usage is TRBJ2-1; no clear D gene. This CDR3 has 12 amino acids. The germline gives CDR1 SGHTA, CDR2 FQGNSA. Trimming shortened V by 5 bases and J by 10 bases, and 12 bases separated the two germline ends. For the CDR3, the DNA is TGTGCCAGCAGCCGTCGTCAGAGCGAGCAGTTCTTC. This sequence encodes CASSRRQSEQFF. Supplemented by reference TRBV7-2 and TRBJ2-1, the full variable domain reads GAGVSQSPSNKVTEKGKDVELRCDPISGHTALYWYRQSLGQGLEFLIYFQGNSAPDKSGLPSDRFSAERTGGSVSTLTIQRTQQEDSAVYLCASSRRQSEQFFGPGTRLTVL.

This clonotype was seen a few times. This chain joins TRBV11-2 and TRBJ2-7; no reliable D call. Germline V lookup: CDR1 SGHAT, CDR2 FQNNGV. The V end was cut by 1 base, the J end by 2 bases, with 15 bases between. This CDR3 region has 16 residues. DNA of the CDR3: TGTGCCAGCAGCTTAGCGCCCGGGTTTTGGACCTACGAGCAGTACTTC. It translates to CASSLAPGFWTYEQYF.

The rearrangement joins TRBV10-3 to TRBJ2-2; D remains unclear. The ends were cut back, 0 bases at V and 5 bases at J, with 10 bases in the middle. This CDR3 is built from 15 residues. Germline V gene data show CDR1 as ENHRY and CDR2 as SYGVKD. The CDR3 spells CAISESNWGTGELFF. DNA of the CDR3: TGTGCCATCAGTGAGTCGAATTGGGGAACCGGGGAGCTGTTTTTT.

The rearrangement links TRBV11-2 to TRBJ1-2, with a tentative D call TRBD1 (5 bases). V was shortened by 0 bases and J by 4 bases, with 18 bases between the two germline ends. Germline V gene lookup returns CDR1 SGHAT and CDR2 FQNNGV. The CDR3 runs 17 residues. In DNA form, the CDR3 reads TGTGCCAGCAGCTTAGAAAAGGGTCGGCCGGGACTCTATGGCTACACCTTC. It codes for CASSLEKGRPGLYGYTF.

This clonotype turned up a few times. In nucleotides, the CDR3 is TGTGCCAGCAGCGCCCCGGGGGGGGGTAATGAGCAGTTCTTC. Translating gives CASSAPGGGNEQFF. The rearrangement uses TRBV9 and TRBJ2-1; 8 bases fit TRBD2. Germline CDR1 is SGDLS and CDR2 is YYNGEE. CDR3 length: 14 residues. V was pared by 3 bases and J by 7 bases, with 6 bases of the junction left unmatched.

This clonotype has more than one count but fewer than ten. This sequence joins TRBV7-2 and TRBJ1-5; no reliable D call. The CDR3 is 15 residues long. In germline, CDR1 is SGHTA, CDR2 FQGNSA. The V end lost 5 bases, the J end lost 4 bases, and 15 bases lay between the germline ends. Written as DNA, the CDR3 is TGTGCCAGCAGCCCGTATAGACGGCCGAATCAGCCCCAGCATTTT. Translated: CASSPYRRPNQPQHF.

This clonotype was found once. J is TRBJ2-1 and V is TRBV6-2 or TRBV6-3, with D perhaps matching TRBD2 (6 bases). Between the trimmed V and J ends, which lost 0 bases and 9 bases, there was a span of 15 bases. From germline, CDR1 is MNHEY and CDR2 SVGEGT. CDR3 size: 15 residues. CDR3 in amino acids: CASSYSRGAPGEQFF. Written as DNA, the CDR3 is TGTGCCAGCAGTTACTCCCGCGGGGCACCGGGTGAGCAGTTCTTC.

The V and J genes are TRBV20-1 and TRBJ2-7; 7 bases align to TRBD1. Germline V gives CDR1 DFQATT, CDR2 SNEGSKA (reference sequence). The CDR3 extends over 14 amino acids. V shed 4 bases and J 2 bases; nucleotides not matched to a gene: 8. This chain's CDR3 is CSATRDRGTYEQYF. The CDR3 nucleotides are TGCAGTGCTACTCGGGACAGAGGAACCTACGAGCAGTACTTC.

The J gene is TRBJ1-1, the V gene TRBV5-5; D not certain. Germline V gives CDR1 SGHKS, CDR2 YYEKEE (reference sequence). The CDR3 consists of 13 residues. V dropped 2 bases and J dropped 2 bases, with 7 bases sitting between them. CDR3 sequence: CASSLLDNTEAFF. CDR3 coding DNA: TGTGCCAGCAGCTTATTGGATAACACTGAAGCTTTCTTT.

This clonotype was seen repeatedly, ten times or more. The chain recombines TRBV5-1 with TRBJ1-1, with D possibly being TRBD1 (5 bases). The CDR3 contains 14 residues. The germline V and J ends were trimmed by 3 bases and 5 bases, with 14 bases remaining between them. Germline CDR1 SGHRS, CDR2 YFSETQ. As DNA, the CDR3 is TGCGCCAGCAGCTCCCAGGGCTTGGAAACTGAAGCTTTCTTT. This translates into CASSSQGLETEAFF.

Only a few counts were recorded for this clonotype. V is TRBV7-2 and J is TRBJ1-5; D is uncertain. Germline values: CDR1 SGHTA, CDR2 FQGNSA. This CDR3 comprises 12 residues. Trimming cost V 2 bases and J 6 bases, with 5 bases left between them. The CDR3 is CASSLMGQPQHF. The DNA of the CDR3 is TGTGCCAGCAGCTTAATGGGTCAGCCCCAGCATTTT.

The chain links TRBV2 to TRBJ1-6; D gene uncertain. The CDR3 is 14 amino acids. V was clipped by 10 bases and J by 9 bases, with 19 bases between them. CDR1 is SNHLY, CDR2 FYNNEI, per germline. CDR3 protein: CATTMDSSPSPLHF. The CDR3 DNA follows: TGTGCCACCACGATGGACTCAAGCCCTTCACCCCTCCACTTT.

This clonotype occurred a few times. The CDR3 loop reads CASSLPGDTQYF. The CDR3 region has the DNA TGCGCCAGCAGCTTACCCGGGGATACGCAGTATTTT. V usage is TRBV5-1 and J usage is TRBJ2-3, with D unclear. This CDR3 is built from 12 residues. Per the germline V gene, CDR1 is SGHRS and CDR2 is YFSETQ. V gave up 2 bases and J gave up 6 bases, with 7 bases separating them.

This clonotype has a single count. The chain links TRBV7-9 to TRBJ2-5; D is unclear. CDR1 SEHNR and CDR2 FQNEAQ come from the germline V gene (reference sequence). The ends were cut back, 4 bases at V and 2 bases at J, with 8 bases in the middle. The CDR3 contains 13 residues. The CDR3 DNA follows: TGTGCCAGCAGCTCCCACTCTCAAGAGACCCAGTACTTC. It translates to CASSSHSQETQYF.